Listed below are T cell receptor beta chains from one sample, sequenced in a study of T cells in Graves' hyperthyroidism and ophthalmopathy. TCRdb fed the multiplex PCR reads into MiXCR, producing one record per CDR3 protein. The repertoire holds about 590,000 distinct CDR3 sequences, more than 15% seen once, with about 7% in the top ten. The sample consisted of blood. These TCRs come from a woman under 40 with Graves' hyperthyroidism. Both conserved end residues are part of each CDR3. Each record gives: J gene, D gene, CDR3 length, V gene, clone size, CDR3 protein, CDR3 DNA. A D gene is named only where the DNA matches it firmly. Only some rows state a clone size, as once, few, many or a class for expanded clones.

TRBJ2-5 . 12 TRBV9 . CASSVEMETQYF TGTGCCAGCAGCGTAGAGATGGAGACCCAGTACTTC
TRBJ2-1 . 17 TRBV28 many CASSPKRALGIRNEQFF TGTGCCAGCAGTCCCAAGAGGGCCCTCGGGATACGCAATGAGCAGTTCTTC
TRBJ2-3 . 12 TRBV20-1 many CSARDPSDTQYF TGCAGTGCTAGAGATCCCTCAGATACGCAGTATTTT
TRBJ2-7 TRBD2 14 TRBV19 . CASRKAGGSYEQYF TGTGCCAGTAGGAAAGCGGGAGGGTCCTACGAGCAGTACTTC
TRBJ2-3 . 11 TRBV6-1 . CASQRGYTQYF TGTGCCAGCCAACGGGGGTATACGCAGTATTTT
TRBJ2-5 . 15 TRBV7-6 many CASSLDRAGGETQYF TGTGCCAGCAGCTTAGATCGGGCCGGGGGAGAGACCCAGTACTTC
TRBJ1-5 TRBD1 16 TRBV5-5 . CASSIGQGLEGQPQHF TGTGCCAGCAGCATTGGACAGGGCCTAGAAGGGCAGCCCCAGCATTTT
TRBJ2-7 TRBD1 14 TRBV20-1 many CSARGGGQGYEQYF TGCAGTGCTAGAGGAGGGGGACAGGGTTACGAGCAGTACTTC
TRBJ2-4 . 15 TRBV6-1 . CASSLTRQGWDIQYF TGTGCCAGCAGTCTTACAAGACAAGGATGGGACATTCAGTACTTC
TRBJ2-3 . 15 TRBV27 few CASSLGTTGTDTQYF TGTGCCAGCAGTTTAGGGACCACGGGCACAGATACGCAGTATTTT
TRBJ1-1 . 13 TRBV5-1 many CASSPERNTEAFF TGCGCCAGCAGCCCGGAGCGGAACACTGAAGCTTTCTTT
TRBJ2-2 TRBD1 14 TRBV20-1 many CSARPGGVSGELFF TGCAGTGCTAGACCAGGGGGCGTTAGCGGGGAGCTGTTTTTT
TRBJ2-3 . 15 TRBV20-1 many CSASPTTPGTDTQYF TGCAGTGCTAGCCCTACAACACCTGGCACAGATACGCAGTATTTT
TRBJ2-2 TRBD2 15 TRBV19 . CASSYSGRFTGELFF TGTGCCAGTAGTTACAGCGGGAGGTTCACCGGGGAGCTGTTTTTT
TRBJ2-7 TRBD2 15 TRBV20-1 many CSARTPLAGLYEQYF TGCAGTGCTAGGACGCCACTAGCGGGGCTCTACGAGCAGTACTTC
TRBJ2-5 . 14 TRBV20-1 few CSARDRTVQETQYF TGCAGTGCTAGAGATCGGACAGTCCAAGAGACCCAGTACTTC
TRBJ2-7 TRBD2 15 TRBV6-1 many CASRGGAGGQYEQYF TGTGCCAGCAGGGGGGGAGCGGGAGGGCAATACGAGCAGTACTTC
TRBJ2-1 TRBD1 16 TRBV30 . CAWGTGTGSTYNEQFF TGTGCCTGGGGGACCGGGACAGGGAGCACCTACAATGAGCAGTTCTTC
TRBJ2-3 . 15 TRBV28 many CASSLRAGSTDTQYF TGTGCCAGCAGTTTACGGGCGGGATCGACAGATACGCAGTATTTT
TRBJ2-7 . 11 TRBV3-1 many CASRSGWEQYF TGTGCCAGCAGGTCAGGTTGGGAGCAGTACTTC
TRBJ2-1 . 11 TRBV7-2 many CASSSTMEQFF TGTGCCAGCAGCTCGACTATGGAGCAGTTCTTC
TRBJ1-2 . 12 TRBV27 many CASRQGTYGYTF TGTGCCAGCAGGCAAGGGACGTATGGCTACACCTTC
TRBJ2-7 . 14 TRBV18 few CASSPGWGYYEQYF TGTGCCAGCTCACCAGGGTGGGGGTACTACGAGCAGTACTTC
TRBJ2-7 . 12 TRBV20-1 many CSARGQSYEQYF TGCAGTGCTAGAGGACAGTCCTACGAGCAGTACTTC
TRBJ1-2 TRBD1 15 TRBV10-3 . CAISDNTGVGSGHTF TGTGCCATCAGTGACAACACAGGGGTTGGCTCTGGCCACACCTTC
TRBJ2-7 . 14 TRBV11-2 many CASSLDRTKYEQYF TGTGCCAGCAGCTTAGATCGTACTAAATACGAGCAGTACTTC
TRBJ2-1 TRBD1 14 TRBV20-1 many CSAKVQGDYNEQFF TGCAGTGCTAAGGTCCAGGGGGACTACAATGAGCAGTTCTTC
TRBJ2-1 . 14 TRBV29-1 . CSVELAPSHNEQFF TGCAGCGTTGAACTAGCTCCCTCTCACAATGAGCAGTTCTTC
TRBJ1-1 . 15 TRBV30 many CACISVQGRNTEAFF TGTGCCTGTATATCGGTCCAGGGTCGGAACACTGAAGCTTTCTTT
TRBJ2-7 TRBD2 14 TRBV6-2/TRBV6-3 few CASSRLAEDNEQYF TGTGCCAGCAGTCGACTAGCGGAAGATAACGAGCAGTACTTC
TRBJ2-1 TRBD2 22 TRBV28 many CASSLSSDARESWVSGTDEQFF TGTGCCAGCAGTTTATCCTCCGATGCGCGGGAGTCCTGGGTCTCTGGTACCGATGAGCAGTTCTTC
TRBJ2-2 . 15 TRBV18 . CASSPRLSNTGELFF TGTGCCAGCTCACCGCGGCTATCCAACACCGGGGAGCTGTTTTTT
TRBJ1-1 . 13 TRBV7-9 many CASRGGMNTEAFF TGTGCCAGCAGGGGTGGAATGAACACTGAAGCTTTCTTT
TRBJ2-5 TRBD1 14 TRBV7-2 many CASSPDRGLETQYF TGTGCCAGCAGTCCAGACAGGGGTCTGGAGACCCAGTACTTC
TRBJ2-1 TRBD2 16 TRBV9 . CASSDLSGSSYNEQFF TGTGCCAGCAGCGATCTGAGCGGGAGTTCCTACAATGAGCAGTTCTTC
TRBJ2-7 . 14 TRBV2 many CASSSQGPTYEQYF TGTGCCAGCAGTAGCCAGGGTCCCACCTACGAGCAGTACTTC
TRBJ2-7 . 12 TRBV20-1 many CSAEGTGYEQYF TGCAGTGCAGAAGGGACCGGCTACGAGCAGTACTTC
TRBJ1-6 . 17 TRBV5-5 . CASSLVQYAGIETPLHF TGTGCCAGCAGCTTGGTCCAATACGCGGGAATTGAGACACCCCTCCACTTT
TRBJ1-1 . 14 TRBV11-2 many CASSLIDVGTEAFF TGTGCCAGCAGCTTAATCGACGTCGGGACTGAAGCTTTCTTT
TRBJ2-3 . 16 TRBV7-9 few CASRPPATMIFLTQYF TGTGCCAGCAGGCCACCAGCGACCATGATATTCTTGACGCAGTATTTT
TRBJ2-1 . 13 TRBV30 few CAWSVASSLGQFF TGTGCCTGGAGTGTTGCCTCTAGTCTCGGGCAGTTCTTC
TRBJ2-2 . 12 TRBV27 many CASMGNTGELFF TGTGCCAGCATGGGGAACACCGGGGAGCTGTTTTTT
TRBJ2-7 TRBD2 13 TRBV20-1 few CSAETSGTSEQCF TGCAGTGCTGAGACTAGCGGGACCAGCGAGCAGTGCTTC
TRBJ1-6 . 15 TRBV28 . CASSLGRGYNSPLHF TGTGCCAGCAGTTTGGGACGGGGATATAATTCACCCCTCCACTTT
TRBJ1-6 . 13 TRBV2 many CASLGMNNSPLHF TGTGCCAGCCTGGGGATGAATAATTCACCCCTCCACTTT